Below are 9 T cell receptor beta chains sequenced from a single sample in a study of CD8 T cells in Susac syndrome. RNA in amounts of roughly 0.5 to 1 ug was reverse transcribed with random hexamers. TCRdb re-called the immunoSEQ multiplex PCR reads with MiXCR, one entry per CDR3 protein. Among 95,000 to 150,000 distinct CDR3 sequences, roughly 94% were seen once, and the ten largest hold 0.25% to 0.3%. Specimen: CD8+ T cells from PBMCs. These TCRs come from a human donor with Susac syndrome.

The rearrangement uses TRBV6-5 and TRBJ2-2; D is possibly TRBD1 or TRBD2 (5 bases each). CDR1 and CDR2 (germline): MNHEY, SVGAGI. V was clipped by 2 bases and J by 3 bases, with 16 bases between them. The CDR3 runs to 17 residues. The CDR3 DNA reads TGTGCCAGCAGTTACCCCACAGAGGGGCCCTACACCGGGGAGCTGTTTTTT. This codes for CASSYPTEGPYTGELFF.

This clonotype has a single count. The V and J genes are TRBV11-2 and TRBJ2-1; a weak D match, TRBD1 (6 bases). Germline lookup yields CDR1 SGHAT and CDR2 FQNNGV. V was trimmed by 1 base and J by 2 bases, leaving 9 bases between them. This CDR3 comprises 15 residues. CDR3 sequence (DNA): TGTGCCAGCAGCTTAGCAGGGGTGACCTACAATGAGCAGTTCTTC. Protein sequence: CASSLAGVTYNEQFF.

CDR3 DNA sequence: TGTGCCAGTAGTCCGTCCCGGCGGGGGGACACTGAAGCTTTCTTT. Protein: CASSPSRRGDTEAFF. The chain couples TRBV19 to TRBJ1-1, with D possibly TRBD1 on 5 matching bases. V was shortened by 5 bases and J by 3 bases, with 16 bases between the two germline ends. This CDR3 comprises 15 residues. Germline V lookup: CDR1 LNHDA, CDR2 SQIVND (reference sequence).

V usage is TRBV29-1 and J usage is TRBJ2-1, with 11 bases lining up with TRBD2. The V segment lost 7 bases and the J segment 3 bases; nucleotides outside the gene matches: 2. The V gene's germline CDR1 is SQVTM and CDR2 ANQGSEA. CDR3 length: 13 residues. The CDR3 spells CSASGGHYNEQFF. Here the CDR3 DNA reads TGCAGCGCTAGCGGGGGGCACTACAATGAGCAGTTCTTC.

V is TRBV6-2 or TRBV6-3 and J is TRBJ2-5; no clear D. Trimming took 7 bases from V and 1 from J, leaving 4 bases between them. Germline CDR1 reads MNHEY; CDR2 reads SVGEGT. The length of the CDR3 is 11 residues. The CDR3 region has the DNA TGTGCCAGCAAGGGCCAAGAGACCCAGTACTTC. Its translation is CASKGQETQYF.

The chain's CDR3 is CASSGSGKNTDTQYF. CDR3 nucleotides: TGTGCCAGCAGCGGTAGCGGGAAAAACACAGATACGCAGTATTTT. The chain uses TRBV9 and TRBJ2-3, with 8 bases lining up with TRBD2. Losses at the gene ends were 3 bases for V and 2 bases for J; bases not matched to a gene: 5. The CDR3 sequence is 15 residues long. Germline V lookup: CDR1 SGDLS, CDR2 YYNGEE.

The rearrangement links TRBV5-1 to TRBJ2-1; 11 bases align to TRBD1. The CDR3 is made up of 15 amino acids. V lost 4 bases and J lost 4; bases outside the gene matches: 4. From germline, CDR1 is SGHRS and CDR2 YFSETQ. Written as DNA, the CDR3 is TGCGCCAGCAGCGGAGGGACAGGGGGATACAATGAGCAGTTCTTC. Protein: CASSGGTGGYNEQFF.

This chain uses TRBV23-1 with TRBJ2-5; no clear D gene. TRBV23-1 is designated an ORF whose function remains uncertain. The CDR3 extends over 13 amino acids. V was cut by 4 bases and J by 2 bases, with 8 bases left in between. CDR3 amino acids: CASSPRFQETQYF. CDR3 nucleotide sequence: TGCGCCAGCAGTCCTAGATTTCAAGAGACCCAGTACTTC.

J is TRBJ1-6 and V is TRBV20-1; no firm D call. The germline V gene has CDR1 DFQATT and CDR2 SNEGSKA (reference sequence). The CDR3 sequence is 12 residues long. The germline V and J ends were trimmed by 5 bases and 6 bases, with 8 bases remaining between them. Written as DNA, the CDR3 is TGCAGTGCTCGTCCCCCTAATTCACCCCTCCACTTT. The encoded protein is CSARPPNSPLHF.